This T cell receptor (beta chain) was identified during a study of Graves' ophthalmopathy and Graves' hyperthyroidism. All donors with ophthalmopathy were recorded as having moderate-to-severe activity, CAS ≥3, NOSPECS ≥4 and a duration under 3 months. Excluded were patients with other autoimmune diseases, uncontrolled infections, pregnancy or lactation. This clonotype was recorded many times. Its antigen remains unknown. RNA transcripts yielded amplified TCR beta CDR3 regions. The first-round RT-PCR employed HTBI primers together with the Qiagen OneStep RT-PCR kit. A multiplex PCR was then performed as the second round. TCRdb recomputed calls from the multiplex PCR reads with MiXCR, one row per CDR3 protein. The sample has hundreds of thousands of distinct CDR3 sequences; approximately 14% are singletons. Study conclusions and caveats: Blood also carried most expanded thyroid clonotypes exceeding 0.001 frequency. Stable hyperthyroidism and ophthalmopathy were told apart by a 13-signature model, which achieved about 90% sensitivity and roughly 76% specificity.

Trimming removed 3 bases from V and 7 bases from J, with 13 bases in between. Germline V CDR1 and CDR2: KGHSH, LQKENI. The CDR3 covers 14 residues. V and J are TRBV18 and TRBJ2-4; D is tentatively TRBD1 or TRBD2 (5 bases each). The receptor's source is a woman in her thirties with Graves' ophthalmopathy. Sequenced input: blood. Written as DNA, the CDR3 is TGTGCCAGCTCACCGGGAGTGGGGCCCAACATTCAGTACTTC. Translated: CASSPGVGPNIQYF.